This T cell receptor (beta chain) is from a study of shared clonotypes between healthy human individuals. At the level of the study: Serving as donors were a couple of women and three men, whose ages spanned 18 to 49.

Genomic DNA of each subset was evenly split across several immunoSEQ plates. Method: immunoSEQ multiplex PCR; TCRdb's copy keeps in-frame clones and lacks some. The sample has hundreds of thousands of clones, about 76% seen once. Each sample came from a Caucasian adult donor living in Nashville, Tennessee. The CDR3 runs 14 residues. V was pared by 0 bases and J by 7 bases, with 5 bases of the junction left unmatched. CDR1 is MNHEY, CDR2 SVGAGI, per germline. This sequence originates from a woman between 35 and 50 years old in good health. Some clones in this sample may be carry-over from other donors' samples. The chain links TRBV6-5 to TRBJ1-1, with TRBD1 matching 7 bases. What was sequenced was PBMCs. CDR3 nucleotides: TGTGCCAGCAGTTACTCGAGTCCAGGGGGTGAAGCTTTCTTT. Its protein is CASSYSSPGGEAFF.